Each of the 21 T cell receptor beta chains below was sequenced from the same sample in a study of T cell responses to AZD1222 COVID-19 vaccine. Clones were sequenced by immunoSEQ multiplex PCR, and TCRdb holds only the in-frame ones, with some missing. The repertoire includes about 83,000 clones, roughly 90% of them detected once, and 4% to 5.5% sits in the top ten. The sample was peripheral blood, taken on day 0 of MenACWY control vaccination. These receptors were collected from an adult in good health.

The chain carries TRBV11-2 and TRBJ1-1; D is perhaps TRBD1 (6 bases). The CDR3 is made up of 14 amino acids. Germline V gene sequence: CDR1 SGHAT, CDR2 FQNNGV. The germline V and J ends were trimmed by 6 bases and 0 bases, with 11 bases remaining between them. Written as DNA, the CDR3 is TGTGCCAGCAGTAGGGGGTGGGTGAACACTGAAGCTTTCTTT. Encoded protein: CASSRGWVNTEAFF. The full variable domain, completed using reference TRBV11-2 and TRBJ1-1, is EAGVAQSPRYKIIEKRQSVAFWCNPISGHATLYWYQQILGQGPKLLIQFQNNGVVDDSQLPKDRFSAERLKGVDSTLKIQPAKLEDSAVYLCASSRGWVNTEAFFGQGTRLTVV.

The gene calls are TRBV28 and TRBJ1-2; 7 bases are shared with TRBD1. This CDR3 spans 13 amino acids. J was trimmed by 5 bases and V by 7 bases; bases with no gene match: 7. Germline lookup yields CDR1 MDHEN and CDR2 SYDVKM. The CDR3 is CASIKIQGYGYTF. In nucleotides, the CDR3 is TGTGCCAGCATTAAGATACAGGGGTATGGCTACACCTTC.

This clone has a single count. This chain joins TRBV7-6 and TRBJ2-1; 9 bases map to TRBD2. This CDR3 has 15 amino acids. With V trimmed by 1 base and J by 8 bases, 6 bases remained unmatched. Germline assignment: CDR1 SGHVS and CDR2 FNYEAQ. In DNA, the CDR3 is TGTGCCAGCAGCTTAGGGGTAGCGGGAGTGGATGAGCAGTTCTTC. Encoded protein: CASSLGVAGVDEQFF.

The chain links TRBV27 to TRBJ2-7; perhaps TRBD2 as D (6 bases). Deletions cut 3 bases from V and 0 bases from J, with 15 bases between. The CDR3 is 16 amino acids. The germline V gene has CDR1 MNHEY and CDR2 SMNVEV (reference sequence). The CDR3 DNA reads TGTGCCAGCAGTTTTCTAGGAGGGAGGTCCTCCTACGAGCAGTACTTC. This gives the protein CASSFLGGRSSYEQYF.

V usage is TRBV28 and J usage is TRBJ1-2; 7 nucleotides line up with TRBD1. The CDR3 is made up of 14 amino acids. Losses at the gene ends were 2 bases for V and 13 bases for J; bases not matched to a gene: 13. The germline CDR1 and CDR2 sequences are MDHEN and SYDVKM. CDR3 sequence reads: CASSLRTGALFGTF. The DNA for the CDR3 is TGTGCCAGCAGTTTACGGACAGGAGCTCTATTCGGCACCTTC.

The J gene is TRBJ2-3, the V gene TRBV28; no clear D. CDR1 is MDHEN and CDR2 is SYDVKM in the germline V gene. Trimming took 6 bases from V and 13 from J, leaving 20 bases between them. This CDR3 region has 13 residues. The CDR3 here is CASSPSTKTQEYF. The CDR3 DNA reads as TGTGCCAGCAGCCCCTCGACAAAAACGCAGGAGTATTTT.

The V gene is TRBV11-2, the J gene TRBJ1-2; D remains ambiguous. CDR1 and CDR2 (germline): SGHAT, FQNNGV. Trimming cost V 5 bases and J 2 bases, with 9 bases left between them. This CDR3 contains 13 residues. The CDR3 is CASSPITNYGYTF. As DNA, the CDR3 is TGTGCCAGCAGCCCTATAACGAACTATGGCTACACCTTC.

The J gene is TRBJ2-3, the V gene TRBV7-9, with TRBD1 matching 8 bases. This CDR3 has 15 amino acids. V was pared by 3 bases and J by 2 bases, with 4 bases of the junction left unmatched. The germline V gene encodes CDR1 SEHNR and CDR2 FQNEAQ (reference sequence). CDR3 in amino acids: CASSFDRGHTDTQYF. DNA for the CDR3: TGTGCCAGCAGCTTTGACAGGGGCCACACAGATACGCAGTATTTT.

This clone was found a few times. DNA of the CDR3: TGCGCCAGCAGCTTGGTTCAGGGAGAAGGCGAGCAGTACTTC. Translating it yields CASSLVQGEGEQYF. This chain uses TRBV5-1 with TRBJ2-7; D may match TRBD1 or TRBD2 (5 bases each). CDR3 size: 14 residues. The V gene's germline CDR1 is SGHRS and CDR2 YFSETQ. The V gene lost 0 bases and the J gene lost 6 bases, with 13 bases spanning the gap.

The rearrangement joins TRBV7-2 to TRBJ2-7, with TRBD1 identical over 8 bases. The V and J ends lost 3 bases and 6 bases, in that order; junction bases with no gene match: 7. This CDR3 is 14 amino acids long. Germline-derived CDR1 and CDR2 are SGHTA and FQGNSA. This CDR3 reads CASSFSRTGSEQYF. Written as DNA, the CDR3 is TGTGCCAGCAGCTTTAGTCGGACAGGGTCCGAGCAGTACTTC.

The chain employs TRBV28 and TRBJ2-1; 7 bases fit TRBD1. V lost 6 bases and J lost 4; bases outside the gene matches: 9. The CDR3 contains 15 residues. The germline V gene has CDR1 MDHEN and CDR2 SYDVKM. The CDR3 DNA is TGTGCCAGCAGACCCGGGACAGCCCCTTACAATGAGCAGTTCTTC. Protein sequence: CASRPGTAPYNEQFF.

The chain links TRBV7-8 to TRBJ1-1; no definite D call. V lost 5 bases and J 5 bases, leaving 9 bases between the germline ends. This CDR3 contains 12 residues. Germline CDR1 is SGHVS and CDR2 is FQNEAQ. CDR3 residues: CASSPGLTEAFF. DNA for the CDR3: TGTGCCAGCAGCCCCGGATTGACTGAAGCTTTCTTT.

The chain carries TRBV24-1 and TRBJ2-7; D is uncertain. Trimming cost V 5 bases and J 0 bases, with 13 bases left between them. This CDR3 contains 15 residues. Germline V gene lookup returns CDR1 KGHDR and CDR2 SFDVKD. CDR3 region: CATSVGTYSSYEQYF. DNA of the CDR3: TGTGCCACCAGTGTGGGAACGTATAGCTCCTACGAGCAGTACTTC.

The gene calls are TRBV18 and TRBJ1-6, with D hard to call. With 1 base removed from V and 0 bases from J, the gap between germline ends came to 10 bases. The CDR3 is 17 amino acids. Germline V gene data show CDR1 as KGHSH and CDR2 as LQKENI. The CDR3 DNA sequence: TGTGCCAGCTCACCACTCCATGGGTACTCCTATAATTCACCCCTCCACTTT. It yields the protein CASSPLHGYSYNSPLHF. Complete variable domain (other parts from reference TRBV18 and TRBJ1-6): NAGVMQNPRHLVRRRGQEARLRCSPMKGHSHVYWYRQLPEEGLKFMVYLQKENIIDESGMPKERFSAEFPKEGPSILRIQQVVRGDSAAYFCASSPLHGYSYNSPLHFGNGTRLTVT.

The J gene is TRBJ1-1, the V gene TRBV19; 8 bases map to TRBD1. V was pared by 3 bases and J by 1 base, with 7 bases of the junction left unmatched. This CDR3 is 16 amino acids long. CDR1 LNHDA and CDR2 SQIVND come from the germline V gene (reference sequence). CDR3 nucleotides: TGTGCCAGTAGTATCCCCCCGACAGGGGAGAACACTGAAGCTTTCTTT. As protein: CASSIPPTGENTEAFF.

As DNA, the CDR3 is TGTGCCAGCAGCCTCGACAGGCCCTACGAGCAGTACTTC. Translated: CASSLDRPYEQYF. The V call is TRBV3-1 (or the pseudogene TRBV3-2), the J call TRBJ2-7, with TRBD1 as a possible D gene (6 bases). The CDR3 has 13 amino acids. The V end lost 4 bases, the J end lost 2 bases, and 9 bases lay between the germline ends. In germline, CDR1 is LGHDT, CDR2 YNNKEL (reference sequence).

V usage is TRBV3-1 (or the pseudogene TRBV3-2) and J usage is TRBJ2-1; D not certain. The V end lost 0 bases, the J end lost 2 bases, and 8 bases lay between the germline ends. This CDR3 comprises 15 residues. CDR1 and CDR2 (germline): LGHDT, YNNKEL (reference sequence). CDR3 sequence reads: CASSQDLGPYNEQFF. CDR3 DNA sequence: TGTGCCAGCAGCCAAGATCTAGGACCCTACAATGAGCAGTTCTTC.

The chain employs TRBV19 and TRBJ2-1; TRBD2 aligns across 14 bases. CDR3 length equals 18 residues. Germline V gene lookup returns CDR1 LNHDA and CDR2 SQIVND (reference sequence). Trimming at V came to 6 bases and at J to 8 bases, leaving 15 bases not matched to a gene. CDR3 protein: CASSPRLAGGGGRDEQFF. CDR3 DNA: TGTGCCAGTAGCCCCCGACTAGCGGGAGGGGGGGGGAGAGATGAGCAGTTCTTC.

The chain employs TRBV10-2 and TRBJ1-2; no clear D. From germline, CDR1 is WSHSY and CDR2 SAAADI. The V and J ends lost 3 bases and 0 bases respectively, with 11 bases between them. This CDR3 is built from 15 residues. The CDR3, as DNA: TGCGCCAGCAGTGATTACGACGGCGCTAACTATGGCTACACCTTC. This translates into CASSDYDGANYGYTF.

This clone appeared a few times. This chain joins TRBV27 and TRBJ2-1; TRBD2 matches at 10 bases. The CDR3 contains 19 residues. V lost 6 bases to trimming and J lost 0 bases; unmatched junction nucleotides: 14. Germline lookup yields CDR1 MNHEY and CDR2 SMNVEV (reference sequence). The CDR3 coding sequence is TGTGCCAGCAGCCTGGGGAGGGCTAGCGGGAGTTTCTCCTACAATGAGCAGTTCTTC. Its protein product is CASSLGRASGSFSYNEQFF.

The chain employs TRBV10-3 and TRBJ2-2; D remains ambiguous. Trimming removed 11 bases at V and 4 bases at J, with 17 bases between. CDR1 is ENHRY and CDR2 is SYGVKD in the germline V gene. The CDR3 is made up of 14 amino acids. The CDR3 region is CASHGLTSTGELFF. In nucleotides, the CDR3 is TGTGCCTCACATGGGCTAACAAGCACCGGGGAGCTGTTTTTT.